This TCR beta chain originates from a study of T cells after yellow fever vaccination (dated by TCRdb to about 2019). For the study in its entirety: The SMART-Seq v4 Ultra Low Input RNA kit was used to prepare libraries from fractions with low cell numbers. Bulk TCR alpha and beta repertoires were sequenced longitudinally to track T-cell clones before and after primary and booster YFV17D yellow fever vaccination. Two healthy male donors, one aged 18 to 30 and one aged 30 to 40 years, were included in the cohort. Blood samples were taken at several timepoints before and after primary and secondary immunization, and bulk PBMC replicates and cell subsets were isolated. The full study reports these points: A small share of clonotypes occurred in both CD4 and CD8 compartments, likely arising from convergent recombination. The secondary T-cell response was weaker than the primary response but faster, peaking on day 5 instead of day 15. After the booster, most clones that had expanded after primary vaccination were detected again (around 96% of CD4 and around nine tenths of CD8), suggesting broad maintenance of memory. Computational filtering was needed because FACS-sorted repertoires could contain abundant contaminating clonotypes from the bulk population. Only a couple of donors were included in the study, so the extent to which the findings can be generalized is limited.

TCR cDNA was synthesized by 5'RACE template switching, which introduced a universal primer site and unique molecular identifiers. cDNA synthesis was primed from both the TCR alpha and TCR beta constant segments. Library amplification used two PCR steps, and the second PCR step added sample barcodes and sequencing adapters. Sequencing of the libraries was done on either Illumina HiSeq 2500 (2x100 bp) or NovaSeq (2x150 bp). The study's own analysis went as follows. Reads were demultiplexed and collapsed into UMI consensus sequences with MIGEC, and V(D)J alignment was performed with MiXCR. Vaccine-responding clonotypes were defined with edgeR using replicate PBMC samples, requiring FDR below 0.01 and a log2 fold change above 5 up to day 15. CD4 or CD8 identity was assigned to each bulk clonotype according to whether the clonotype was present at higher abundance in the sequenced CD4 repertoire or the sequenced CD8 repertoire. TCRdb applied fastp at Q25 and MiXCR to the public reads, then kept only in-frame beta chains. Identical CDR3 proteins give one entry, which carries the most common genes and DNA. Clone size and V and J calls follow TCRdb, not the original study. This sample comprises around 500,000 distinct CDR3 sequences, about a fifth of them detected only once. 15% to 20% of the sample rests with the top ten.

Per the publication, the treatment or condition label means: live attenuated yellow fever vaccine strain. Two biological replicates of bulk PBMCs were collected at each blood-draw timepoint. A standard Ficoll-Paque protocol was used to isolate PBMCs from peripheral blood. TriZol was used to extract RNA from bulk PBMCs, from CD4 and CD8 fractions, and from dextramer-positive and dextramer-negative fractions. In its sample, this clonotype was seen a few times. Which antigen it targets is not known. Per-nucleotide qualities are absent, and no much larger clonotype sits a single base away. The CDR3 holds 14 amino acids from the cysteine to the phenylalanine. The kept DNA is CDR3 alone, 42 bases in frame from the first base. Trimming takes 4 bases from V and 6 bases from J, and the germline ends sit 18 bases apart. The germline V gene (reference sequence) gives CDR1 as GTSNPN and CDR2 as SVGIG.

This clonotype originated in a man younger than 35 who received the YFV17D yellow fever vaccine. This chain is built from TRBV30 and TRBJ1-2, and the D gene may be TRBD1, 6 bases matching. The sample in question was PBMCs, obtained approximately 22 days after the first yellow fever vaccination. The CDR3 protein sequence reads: CAWNFQGQSDGYTF. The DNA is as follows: TGTGCCTGGAATTTCCAGGGGCAGTCGGATGGCTACACCTTC.